This T cell receptor (beta chain) was documented in a study of neurological immune-mediated disorders. The CDR3 length is 15 residues. Over 180 million TCR-beta sequences from 15-18 subjects came from every sequencing run. TCRdb used MiXCR to reprocess the 5' RACE reads, holding one entry per CDR3 protein. Found here are approximately 30,000 distinct CDR3 sequences, less than 6% of them singletons; the top ten hold roughly 2%. Sorted libraries used approximately 1 million CD4+ or CD8+ T cells. What was sequenced was CD4+ T cells from blood. The clonotype comes from a woman aged 45-65 years in good health. The chain has TRBV21-1 and TRBJ2-2; TRBD1, as called in the table, went unchecked against the DNA. TRBV21-1 is marked as a pseudogene. CDR3 in amino acids: CASSKGTGRTGELFF. The CDR3 coding sequence is TGTGCCAGTAGCAAAGGGACAGGGCGGACCGGGGAGCTGTTTTTT.